These 31 T cell receptor beta chains were sequenced from one sample in a study of T cells in Graves' hyperthyroidism and ophthalmopathy. TCR beta CDR3 regions were amplified from RNA transcripts. The HTBI set primed first-round TCR CDR3 RT-PCR. TCRdb processed the multiplex PCR reads anew with MiXCR; each CDR3 protein has one entry. The sample consists of over 700,000 distinct CDR3 sequences, roughly a sixth of them appearing once. The sequenced sample was blood. All receptors derive from a woman between 45 and 65 years old with Graves' hyperthyroidism that later progressed to Graves' ophthalmopathy.

With respect to this clonotype: One end of the junction does not line up with germline, which may come from a read error. The chain joins TRBV28 to TRBJ1-5; D gene ambiguous. The CDR3 spans 14 residues. CDR1 is MDHEN, CDR2 SYDVKM, per germline. The CDR3 bases are TGTGCCAGCAGTTTACCGGGTAGTAATCGGCCCCAGCATTTT. It is translated as CASSLPGSNRPQHF.

The chain recombines TRBV27 with TRBJ2-7; D gene unclear. CDR1 is MNHEY and CDR2 is SMNVEV in the germline V gene (reference sequence). The CDR3 spans 11 residues. The V end lost 7 bases, the J end lost 3 bases, and 7 bases lay between the germline ends. The CDR3 loop reads CASIKGYEQYF. CDR3 coding DNA: TGTGCCAGCATCAAAGGCTACGAGCAGTACTTC.

This clonotype was detected ten times or more. The DNA for the CDR3 is TGTGCCAGCACCCTGGGAAGGGCAACATATGGCTACACCTTC. Its protein is CASTLGRATYGYTF. J is TRBJ1-2 and V is TRBV12-3 or TRBV12-4; D call uncertain. V lost 7 bases and J 5 bases, leaving 17 bases between the germline ends. This CDR3 spans 14 amino acids.

In this sample, this clonotype turned up a few times. This rearrangement joins TRBV5-1 to TRBJ2-7; the D is unclear. V lost 0 bases and J 9 bases, leaving 16 bases between the germline ends. The CDR3 has 14 amino acids. Looked up from germline, CDR1 is SGHRS and CDR2 is YFSETQ. The CDR3 DNA reads as TGCGCCAGCAGCTTGGGTGTTGTGGGTACGAGGCAGTACTTC. It codes for CASSLGVVGTRQYF.

This sequence joins TRBV19 and TRBJ1-5, with D possibly being TRBD1 (6 bases). The CDR3 is made up of 17 amino acids. CDR1 LNHDA and CDR2 SQIVND come from the germline V gene (reference sequence). V lost 3 bases, J lost 0 bases, and 15 bases lay in between. CDR3 nucleotides: TGTGCCAGTAGTATGATGGGGACAATTGATAGCAATCAGCCCCAGCATTTT. Translating gives CASSMMGTIDSNQPQHF.

Ten or more counts support this clonotype. The J gene is TRBJ1-1, the V gene TRBV6-2 or TRBV6-3; 10 nucleotides agree with TRBD1. In germline, CDR1 is MNHEY, CDR2 SVGEGT. This CDR3 is built from 16 residues. V lost 2 bases, J lost 6 bases, and 9 bases stayed unmatched. CDR3 protein: CASSYDRDRGFAEAFF. DNA for the CDR3: TGTGCCAGCAGTTACGATCGGGACAGGGGTTTCGCTGAAGCTTTCTTT.

This clonotype was seen only a few times. The chain links TRBV29-1 to TRBJ2-7; no definite D call. Between the trimmed V and J ends, which lost 0 bases and 3 bases, there was a span of 6 bases. This CDR3 region has 12 residues. Germline V gene lookup returns CDR1 SQVTM and CDR2 ANQGSEA. In DNA form, the CDR3 reads TGCAGCGTTGAAGATCAACGCTACGAGCAGTACTTC. Translating it yields CSVEDQRYEQYF.

A remark on this clonotype: This may arise from a read error, as a much more abundant clone is one base away. The V gene is TRBV7-9, the J gene TRBJ2-1, with a possible D match to TRBD1 (6 bases). The CDR3 has 16 amino acids. Trimming left V 1 base short and J 8 bases short, with 18 bases between. The germline V gene has CDR1 SEHNR and CDR2 FQNEAQ (reference sequence). The CDR3 coding sequence is TGTGCCAGCAGCTTAGTCCCCTCCAGGGGAGCGCATGAGCAGTTCTTC. Encoded protein: CASSLVPSRGAHEQFF.

This chain uses TRBV2 with TRBJ1-3; D remains unclear. The germline CDR1 and CDR2 sequences are SNHLY and FYNNEI. V was clipped by 3 bases and J by 0 bases, with 9 bases between them. This CDR3 region has 15 residues. The CDR3 sequence is CASSEPFYSGNTIYF. The CDR3, as DNA: TGTGCCAGCAGTGAGCCGTTCTACTCTGGAAACACCATATATTTT.

The chain links TRBV30 to TRBJ2-2; 8 positions agree with TRBD2. Per the germline V gene, CDR1 is GTSNPN and CDR2 is SVGIG (reference sequence). V shed 3 bases and J 2 bases; nucleotides not matched to a gene: 5. The CDR3 consists of 15 residues. The DNA of the CDR3 is TGTGCCTGGAGGATGACTAGCGCAAACACCGGGGAGCTGTTTTTT. Translated: CAWRMTSANTGELFF.

The sample holds many counts of this clonotype. This chain joins TRBV18 and TRBJ2-5; no clear D. Trimming left V 7 bases short and J 3 bases short, with 12 bases between. Germline CDR1 reads KGHSH; CDR2 reads LQKENI. This CDR3 has 13 residues. CDR3 loop: CASFPSREETQYF. The CDR3 region has the DNA TGTGCCAGCTTCCCGAGCCGGGAAGAGACCCAGTACTTC.

This clonotype has ten or more counts. The rearrangement uses TRBV11-2 and TRBJ1-6; 12 bases line up with TRBD1. This CDR3 has 18 amino acids. V lost 3 bases, J lost 10 bases, and 13 bases stayed unmatched. Germline loops: CDR1 SGHAT, CDR2 FQNNGV. CDR3: CASSFPRDRGRGGSPLHF. Written as DNA, the CDR3 is TGTGCCAGCAGCTTTCCCCGGGACAGGGGGCGCGGGGGATCACCCCTCCACTTT.

This clonotype was counted many times. V usage is TRBV3-1 and J usage is TRBJ1-4; 7 bases are a match to TRBD1. The CDR3 extends over 14 amino acids. Germline trimming cut 5 bases from V and 5 bases from J; bases unmatched to any gene: 5. Germline CDR1 reads LGHDT; CDR2 reads YNNKEL (reference sequence). The CDR3 nucleotides read TGTGCCAGCAGCTCCGGGACAGCAAATGAAAAACTGTTTTTT. Protein: CASSSGTANEKLFF. The complete variable domain, with remaining parts taken from reference TRBV3-1 and TRBJ1-4, reads DTAVSQTPKYLVTQMGNDKSIKCEQNLGHDTMYWYKQDSKKFLKIMFSYNNKELIINETVPNRFSPKSPDKAHLNLHINSLELGDSAVYFCASSSGTANEKLFFGSGTQLSVL.

The sample holds many counts of this clonotype. The V gene is TRBV7-9, the J gene TRBJ2-1; D uncertain. The V end lost 2 bases, the J end lost 3 bases, and 5 bases lay between the germline ends. The CDR3 consists of 13 residues. Germline V gives CDR1 SEHNR, CDR2 FQNEAQ (reference sequence). The CDR3 region has the DNA TGTGCCAGCAGCTTAAACGGCTACAATGAGCAGTTCTTC. Residues: CASSLNGYNEQFF.

CDR3 sequence: CASSLHGGPSSYNEQFF. The CDR3 coding sequence is TGCGCCAGCAGCTTGCATGGCGGGCCCAGCTCCTACAATGAGCAGTTCTTC. The genes are TRBV5-1 and TRBJ2-1, with D possibly matching TRBD2 (5 bases). Trimming removed 1 base at V and 0 bases at J, with 14 bases between. The CDR3 is made up of 17 amino acids. Germline V gives CDR1 SGHRS, CDR2 YFSETQ.

The gene calls are TRBV20-1 and TRBJ2-6, with D possibly being TRBD2 (7 bases). The CDR3 is 18 amino acids. V was trimmed by 4 bases and J by 1 base, leaving 20 bases between them. CDR1 DFQATT and CDR2 SNEGSKA come from the germline V gene (reference sequence). CDR3 sequence: CSAKPIGGRGSGANVLTF. As DNA, the CDR3 is TGCAGTGCTAAACCCATCGGGGGGCGAGGGTCTGGGGCCAACGTCCTGACTTTC.

This clonotype was observed a few times. The rearrangement joins TRBV6-5 to TRBJ1-1; D is unresolved. CDR1 is MNHEY, CDR2 SVGAGI, per germline. The V end was cut by 0 bases, the J end by 8 bases, with 10 bases between. The length of the CDR3 is 13 residues. DNA for the CDR3: TGTGCCAGCAGTTACTCGATGGCGCCAGAAGCTTTCTTT. It codes for CASSYSMAPEAFF.

With respect to this clonotype: Given the absence of the conserved phenylalanine or tryptophan at the CDR3 end, a read error is likely. The genes are TRBV30 and TRBJ1-1; D is unclear. V gave up 2 bases and J gave up 0 bases, with 7 bases separating them. The germline V gene has CDR1 GTSNPN and CDR2 SVGIG (reference sequence). CDR3 length equals 13 residues. For the CDR3, the DNA is TGTGCCTGGAGTAAGACCTTGAACACTGAAGCTTTCCTT. It translates to CAWSKTLNTEAFL.

This clonotype has at least ten counts. The chain carries TRBV2 and TRBJ1-2; TRBD1 is a possible D gene (5 bases). The CDR3 covers 14 residues. Germline V gene sequence: CDR1 SNHLY, CDR2 FYNNEI. V was shortened by 5 bases and J by 0 bases, with 10 bases between the two germline ends. The CDR3 bases are TGTGCCAGCAGTCCGGGACCAACTAACTATGGCTACACCTTC. This translates into CASSPGPTNYGYTF.

This clonotype was detected ten times or more. The chain employs TRBV11-2 and TRBJ1-2, with D hard to call. CDR3 length: 13 amino acids. Trimming removed 1 base from V and 4 bases from J, with 7 bases in between. Germline V gene data show CDR1 as SGHAT and CDR2 as FQNNGV. Here the CDR3 reads CASSLGRLYGYTF. Written as DNA, the CDR3 is TGTGCCAGCAGCTTAGGACGGCTCTATGGCTACACCTTC.

This clonotype was picked up many times. For the CDR3, the DNA is TGTGCCAGCAGTGTCGACCAGGGGTCCTATAATTCACCCCTCCACTTT. As protein: CASSVDQGSYNSPLHF. The chain links TRBV2 to TRBJ1-6, with TRBD1 as a possible D gene (6 bases). CDR1 SNHLY and CDR2 FYNNEI come from the germline V gene. This CDR3 is built from 16 residues. V gave up 4 bases and J gave up 1 base, with 11 bases separating them. Supplemented by reference TRBV2 and TRBJ1-6, the full variable domain reads EPEVTQTPSHQVTQMGQEVILRCVPISNHLYFYWYRQILGQKVEFLVSFYNNEISEKSEIFDDQFSVERPDGSNFTLKIRSTKLEDSAMYFCASSVDQGSYNSPLHFGNGTRLTVT.

This clonotype was seen only a few times. Here the CDR3 DNA reads TGTGCCAGCAGGCCCCCACTAGGAGGCGATACGCAGTATTTT. Protein product: CASRPPLGGDTQYF. The chain has TRBV28 and TRBJ2-3; maybe TRBD2 (5 bases). The V end lost 6 bases, the J end lost 6 bases, and 16 bases lay between the germline ends. This CDR3 comprises 14 residues. The germline CDR1 and CDR2 sequences are MDHEN and SYDVKM.

This clonotype was seen ten or more times. This chain joins TRBV12-3 or TRBV12-4 and TRBJ2-1; D is perhaps TRBD2 (5 bases). V gave up 6 bases and J gave up 8 bases, with 11 bases separating them. The CDR3 length is 12 residues. This chain's CDR3 is CASRTTSYEQFF. CDR3 coding DNA: TGTGCCAGCAGAACAACTAGTTATGAGCAGTTCTTC.

This clonotype has more than one count but fewer than ten. V gene TRBV18 combines with J gene TRBJ1-1; TRBD1 agrees at 8 bases. V was pared by 3 bases and J by 2 bases, with 5 bases of the junction left unmatched. This CDR3 is 15 amino acids long. Germline-derived CDR1 and CDR2 are KGHSH and LQKENI. In nucleotides, the CDR3 is TGTGCCAGCTCACCGGGACAGGTTTTAAACACTGAAGCTTTCTTT. It codes for CASSPGQVLNTEAFF.

The J gene is TRBJ1-6, the V gene TRBV6-1; no clear D gene. The V and J ends lost 6 bases and 4 bases respectively, with 10 bases between them. Germline V gene lookup returns CDR1 MNHNS and CDR2 SASEGT. This CDR3 comprises 14 residues. Here the CDR3 DNA reads TGTGCCAGCAGGTCAGAGACGTATAATTCACCCCTCCACTTT. Translated: CASRSETYNSPLHF.

The rearrangement joins TRBV11-3 to TRBJ2-5; 10 bases match TRBD1. Germline-derived CDR1 and CDR2 are SGHNT and YENEEA. Trimming cost V 8 bases and J 2 bases; bases outside gene matches: 17. The CDR3 has 18 amino acids. The DNA for the CDR3 is TGTGCCAGCGGGGGGACGAACACCGGGGACAGGGGACAAGAGACCCAGTACTTC. Residues: CASGGTNTGDRGQETQYF.

The chain recombines TRBV20-1 with TRBJ2-1; no clear D gene. The CDR3 is 13 amino acids. V lost 1 base and J lost 4, with 8 bases in between. Germline V gene sequence: CDR1 DFQATT, CDR2 SNEGSKA (reference sequence). CDR3 protein: CSARVPAYNEQFF. The CDR3 nucleotides are TGCAGTGCTAGAGTGCCAGCGTACAATGAGCAGTTCTTC.

This clonotype was recorded many times. CDR3 sequence: CASSWDRGPYEQYF. The DNA of the CDR3 is TGTGCCAGCAGCTGGGACAGGGGCCCCTACGAGCAGTACTTC. V usage is TRBV6-1 and J usage is TRBJ2-7; 10 nucleotides match TRBD1. This CDR3 spans 14 amino acids. CDR1 and CDR2 (germline): MNHNS, SASEGT. V lost 6 bases and J lost 2; bases outside the gene matches: 4.

At least ten counts were recorded for this clonotype. The chain links TRBV7-3 to TRBJ1-1; D gene unclear. The germline V gene has CDR1 SGHTA and CDR2 FQGTGA. The V end lost 3 bases, the J end lost 3 bases, and 11 bases lay between the germline ends. The CDR3 runs 14 residues. CDR3 in amino acids: CASSLGRADTEAFF. In DNA form, the CDR3 reads TGTGCCAGCAGCTTGGGTAGGGCTGACACTGAAGCTTTCTTT. Supplemented by reference TRBV7-3 and TRBJ1-1, the full variable domain reads GAGVSQTPSNKVTEKGKYVELRCDPISGHTALYWYRQSLGQGPEFLIYFQGTGAADDSGLPNDRFFAVRPEGSVSTLKIQRTERGDSAVYLCASSLGRADTEAFFGQGTRLTVV.

This clonotype appeared a few times. The gene calls are TRBV6-5 and TRBJ2-1, with 8 positions matching TRBD1. This CDR3 has 15 amino acids. Germline V gives CDR1 MNHEY, CDR2 SVGAGI. Trimming took 6 bases from V and 2 from J; bases not matched to a gene: 6. This chain's CDR3 is CASRFTGGPYNEQFF. In DNA, the CDR3 is TGTGCCAGCAGGTTTACAGGGGGGCCCTACAATGAGCAGTTCTTC.

This chain links TRBV6-5 with TRBJ2-7; the match to TRBD1 covers 8 bases. Losses at the gene ends were 4 bases for V and 2 bases for J; bases not matched to a gene: 7. Germline CDR1 MNHEY, CDR2 SVGAGI. There are 15 residues in the CDR3. The CDR3 reads CASSFSRGRAYEQYF. Here the CDR3 DNA reads TGTGCCAGCAGTTTCTCCAGGGGGCGCGCCTACGAGCAGTACTTC.